This paragraph reports one T cell receptor (beta chain). Its antigen is undetermined. The PCR ran on 60 Vbeta and 13 Jbeta primers. The repertoire was sequenced with immunoSEQ multiplex PCR; TCRdb's copy has only in-frame clones and lacks some. The sample records about 180,000 clones, roughly 83% being singletons. The data are from a study of cytomegalovirus exposure and HLA in healthy donors. This CDR3 comprises 15 residues. Germline assignment: CDR1 KGHSH and CDR2 LQKENI. V lost 6 bases and J lost 4; bases outside the gene matches: 8. Study-wide results and caveats: The majority of CMV-associated TCR beta chains were reported as apparently HLA-restricted in a later analysis. A link between a missense DCLRE1C variant and TCR beta V- and J-gene trimming emerged from a later analysis. Researchers reported that a few CMV-associated chains were confirmed in vitro as CMV antigen-specific.

The clonotype comes from a boy aged 2 to 10 in good health and CMV-seronegative. The chain is built from TRBV18 and TRBJ1-2, with 10 nucleotides matching TRBD1. Sequenced: PBMCs. The CDR3 DNA sequence: TGTGCCAGCTCGCCGGGACAGGGGAGCCTCTATGGCTACACCTTC. Encoded protein: CASSPGQGSLYGYTF.